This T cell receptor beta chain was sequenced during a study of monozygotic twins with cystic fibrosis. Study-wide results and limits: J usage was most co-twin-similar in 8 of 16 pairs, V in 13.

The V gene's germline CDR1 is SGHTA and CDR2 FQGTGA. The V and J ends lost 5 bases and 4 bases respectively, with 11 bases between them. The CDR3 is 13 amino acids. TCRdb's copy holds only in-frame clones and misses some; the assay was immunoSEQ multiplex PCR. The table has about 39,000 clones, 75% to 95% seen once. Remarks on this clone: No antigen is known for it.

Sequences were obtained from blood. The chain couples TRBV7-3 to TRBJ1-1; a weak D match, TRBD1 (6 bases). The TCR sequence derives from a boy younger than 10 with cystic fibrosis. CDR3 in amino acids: CASSPQGITEAFF. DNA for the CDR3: TGTGCCAGCAGCCCCCAGGGGATCACTGAAGCTTTCTTT.